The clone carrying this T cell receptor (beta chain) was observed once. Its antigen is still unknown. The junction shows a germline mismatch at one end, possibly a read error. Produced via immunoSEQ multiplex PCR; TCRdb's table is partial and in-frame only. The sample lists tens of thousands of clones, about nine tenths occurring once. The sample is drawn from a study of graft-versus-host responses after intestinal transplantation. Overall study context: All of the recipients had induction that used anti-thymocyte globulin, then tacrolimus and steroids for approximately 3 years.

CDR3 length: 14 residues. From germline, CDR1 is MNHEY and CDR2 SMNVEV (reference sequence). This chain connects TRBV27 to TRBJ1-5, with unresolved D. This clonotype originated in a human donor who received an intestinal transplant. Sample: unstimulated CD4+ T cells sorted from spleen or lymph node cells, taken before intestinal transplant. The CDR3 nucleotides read TGTGCCAGCAGCCCCGGGCAGATCAATCAGCCCCCGCATTTT. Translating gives CASSPGQINQPPHF.